This entry is about one T cell receptor beta chain. Measured with immunoSEQ multiplex PCR; TCRdb has only the in-frame clones, and not every one. This sample carries some 1,400,000 clones, roughly 96% of them seen once, and the ten largest clones take over 1%. Germline assignment: CDR1 KGHSH and CDR2 LQKENI. With 1 base removed from V and 6 bases from J, the gap between germline ends came to 7 bases. The CDR3 has 12 amino acids. This specimen belongs to a study of shared clonotypes between healthy human individuals. Sequencing was carried out using naive CD4+ T cells sorted from blood. Subset given: CD45RA+ positively selected. This receptor was obtained from a man aged 25 to 45 in good health. V is TRBV18 and J is TRBJ2-7; D gene ambiguous. The CDR3 region has the DNA TGTGCCAGCTCACCACGGGTCCCCGAGCAGTACTTC. Protein product: CASSPRVPEQYF.